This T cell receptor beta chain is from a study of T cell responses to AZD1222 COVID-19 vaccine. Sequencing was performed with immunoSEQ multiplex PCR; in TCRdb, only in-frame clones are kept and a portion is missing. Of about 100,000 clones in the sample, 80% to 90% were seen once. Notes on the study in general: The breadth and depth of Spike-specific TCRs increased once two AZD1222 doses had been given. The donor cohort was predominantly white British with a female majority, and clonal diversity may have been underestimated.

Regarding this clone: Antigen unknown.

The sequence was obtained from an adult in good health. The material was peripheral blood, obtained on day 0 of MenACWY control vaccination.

The CDR3 bases are TGTGCCAGCAGCTTGGCCTTAACAGGGTACGGCTACACCTTC. It translates to CASSLALTGYGYTF. V usage is TRBV5-4 and J usage is TRBJ1-2; maybe TRBD1 (6 bases). V gave up 0 bases and J gave up 8 bases, with 14 bases separating them. The CDR3 is 14 residues long. Per the germline V gene, CDR1 is SGHNT and CDR2 is YYREEE (reference sequence).